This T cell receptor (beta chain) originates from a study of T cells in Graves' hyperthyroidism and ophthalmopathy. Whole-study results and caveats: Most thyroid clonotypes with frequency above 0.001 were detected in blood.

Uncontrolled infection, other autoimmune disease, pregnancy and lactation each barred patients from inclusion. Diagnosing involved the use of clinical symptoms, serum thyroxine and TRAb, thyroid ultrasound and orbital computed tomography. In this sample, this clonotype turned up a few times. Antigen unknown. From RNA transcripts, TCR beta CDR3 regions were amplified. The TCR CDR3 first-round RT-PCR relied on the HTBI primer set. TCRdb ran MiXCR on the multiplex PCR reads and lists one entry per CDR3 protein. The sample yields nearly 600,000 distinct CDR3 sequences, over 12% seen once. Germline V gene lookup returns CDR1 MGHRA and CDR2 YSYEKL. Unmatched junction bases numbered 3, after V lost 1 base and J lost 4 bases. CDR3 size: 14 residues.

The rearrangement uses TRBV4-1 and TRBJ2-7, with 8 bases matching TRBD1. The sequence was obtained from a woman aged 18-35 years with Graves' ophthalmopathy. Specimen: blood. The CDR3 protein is CASSQGRGQYEQYF. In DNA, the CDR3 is TGCGCCAGCAGCCAAGGCAGGGGGCAATACGAGCAGTACTTC.